These 22 T cell receptor beta chains were all obtained from the same sample, sequenced in a study of OX40 agonist ivuxolimab in advanced cancers. Some clones are missing from TCRdb's copy, which holds only in-frame ones; the method was immunoSEQ multiplex PCR. The data contain tens of thousands of clones, roughly 80% of them seen just once; the ten biggest clones take up roughly 3.9%. Here the sequenced sample was CD4+ or CD8+ T cells sorted from blood, taken in a trial of the OX40 agonist ivuxolimab. The receptors derive from an adult with an advanced solid tumor such as melanoma, head and neck, liver or kidney cancer.

The chain uses TRBV28 and TRBJ2-3; TRBD1 agrees at 9 bases. Germline V gives CDR1 MDHEN, CDR2 SYDVKM. Trimming at V came to 4 bases and at J to 4 bases, leaving 3 bases not matched to a gene. The CDR3 is 14 amino acids. This chain's CDR3 is CASSSQGAPDTQYF. CDR3 coding DNA: TGTGCCAGCAGTTCACAGGGGGCCCCAGATACGCAGTATTTT.

The chain couples TRBV4-3 to TRBJ2-5; no firm D call. CDR1 is LGHNA and CDR2 is YSLEER in the germline V gene. Trimming stripped 0 bases from V and 4 bases from J, with 12 bases between. This CDR3 has 15 amino acids. The CDR3 DNA is TGCGCCAGCAGCCAAGATTTAGGCAGCCCAGAGACCCAGTACTTC. This codes for CASSQDLGSPETQYF.

The chain couples TRBV5-6 to TRBJ2-7; D not resolved. The CDR3 spans 12 residues. The V and J ends lost 0 bases and 12 bases respectively, with 13 bases between them. Germline V gene sequence: CDR1 SGHDT, CDR2 YYEEEE. The CDR3 nucleotides read TGTGCCAGCAGCTTGGGATACCTAGACCTGTACTTC. Its protein product is CASSLGYLDLYF.

This clone was found once. J is TRBJ1-6 and V is TRBV14, with D possibly matching TRBD1 (5 bases). Germline V CDR1 and CDR2: SGHDN, FVKESK. The CDR3 runs 15 residues. V was shortened by 2 bases and J by 9 bases, with 14 bases between the two germline ends. In DNA form, the CDR3 reads TGTGCCAGCAGCCAACAGTCGACAGATAGTTCACCCCTCCACTTT. Translated: CASSQQSTDSSPLHF.

The V gene is TRBV20-1, the J gene TRBJ1-2; no clear D gene. Trimming stripped 7 bases from V and 8 bases from J, with 8 bases between. This CDR3 is 9 amino acids long. Germline V gene lookup returns CDR1 DFQATT and CDR2 SNEGSKA (reference sequence). CDR3 coding DNA: TGCAGTGTTAGGGAGGGCTACACCTTC. Protein sequence: CSVREGYTF.

This chain links TRBV19 with TRBJ2-4, with TRBD2 as a possible D gene (6 bases). The CDR3 totals 17 residues. Germline lookup yields CDR1 LNHDA and CDR2 SQIVND (reference sequence). Trimming took off 0 bases at V and 6 bases at J, with 18 bases between the two ends. CDR3 amino acids: CASSIDLSGEKVNIQYF. DNA for the CDR3: TGTGCCAGTAGTATAGATCTTTCGGGGGAAAAAGTAAACATTCAGTACTTC.

The CDR3 DNA reads TGTGCCAGCAGTTTACTAGCGGGGGGGCCGAGTAATGAGCAGTTCTTC. Amino acids: CASSLLAGGPSNEQFF. The chain uses TRBV27 and TRBJ2-1, with 12 positions matching TRBD2. This CDR3 is 16 amino acids long. J gave up 7 bases and V 2 bases, and 6 bases lay outside the gene matches. Looked up from germline, CDR1 is MNHEY and CDR2 is SMNVEV (reference sequence).

The genes are TRBV6-5 and TRBJ1-4, with D unclear. Looked up from germline, CDR1 is MNHEY and CDR2 is SVGAGI. The CDR3 length is 16 residues. V lost 4 bases, J lost 2 bases, and 14 bases lay in between. The chain's CDR3 is CASSFTWTKTNEKLFF. The CDR3 DNA is TGTGCCAGCAGTTTTACATGGACGAAGACTAATGAAAAACTGTTTTTT.

CDR3 in amino acids: CASSFPPGPQYF. DNA of the CDR3: TGTGCCAGCAGCTTCCCTCCGGGACCGCAGTATTTT. The chain combines TRBV7-3 with TRBJ2-3; D is perhaps TRBD1 or TRBD2 (5 bases each). V was trimmed by 3 bases and J by 10 bases, leaving 11 bases between them. CDR1 SGHTA and CDR2 FQGTGA come from the germline V gene. The CDR3 covers 12 residues.

The J gene is TRBJ2-2, the V gene TRBV19; perhaps TRBD2 as D (6 bases). CDR1 LNHDA and CDR2 SQIVND come from the germline V gene (reference sequence). The V and J ends lost 6 bases and 6 bases respectively, with 14 bases between them. The CDR3 length is 14 residues. This CDR3 is CASSQVGDSGELFF. CDR3 in DNA: TGTGCCAGTAGCCAGGTGGGGGACTCCGGGGAGCTGTTTTTT. Variable domain in full (rest from reference TRBV19 and TRBJ2-2): DGGITQSPKYLFRKEGQNVTLSCEQNLNHDAMYWYRQDPGQGLRLIYYSQIVNDFQKGDIAEGYSVSREKKESFPLTVTSAQKNPTAFYLCASSQVGDSGELFFGEGSRLTVL.

Only a few counts were recorded for this clone. The chain couples TRBV19 to TRBJ1-4; D uncertain. With 8 bases removed from V and 7 bases from J, the gap between germline ends came to 14 bases. The CDR3 loop spans 13 amino acids. In germline, CDR1 is LNHDA, CDR2 SQIVND (reference sequence). CDR3 residues: CASCSASGEKLFF. Written as DNA, the CDR3 is TGTGCCAGTTGCTCGGCTTCGGGTGAAAAACTGTTTTTT. The full variable domain, with the rest looked up from reference TRBV19 and TRBJ1-4, is DGGITQSPKYLFRKEGQNVTLSCEQNLNHDAMYWYRQDPGQGLRLIYYSQIVNDFQKGDIAEGYSVSREKKESFPLTVTSAQKNPTAFYLCASCSASGEKLFFGSGTQLSVL.

This rearrangement joins TRBV28 to TRBJ1-1, with no clear D. Germline lookup yields CDR1 MDHEN and CDR2 SYDVKM. With 5 bases removed from V and 1 base from J, the gap between germline ends came to 11 bases. CDR3 length: 14 amino acids. CDR3 amino acids: CASSMLWQNTEAFF. DNA for the CDR3: TGTGCCAGCAGTATGCTTTGGCAGAACACTGAAGCTTTCTTT. Variable domain in full (rest from reference TRBV28 and TRBJ1-1): DVKVTQSSRYLVKRTGEKVFLECVQDMDHENMFWYRQDPGLGLRLIYFSYDVKMKEKGDIPEGYSVSREKKERFSLILESASTNQTSMYLCASSMLWQNTEAFFGQGTRLTVV.

This chain joins TRBV9 and TRBJ2-5; 10 bases align to TRBD1. V gave up 3 bases and J gave up 5 bases; unmatched junction bases: 4. The CDR3 totals 14 residues. The germline CDR1 and CDR2 sequences are SGDLS and YYNGEE. The chain's CDR3 is CASSADRGRETQYF. The CDR3 region has the DNA TGTGCCAGCAGCGCCGACAGGGGGCGGGAGACCCAGTACTTC. The full variable domain, in which reference TRBV9 and TRBJ2-5 provide the parts outside the CDR3, is DSGVTQTPKHLITATGQRVTLRCSPRSGDLSVYWYQQSLDQGLQFLIQYYNGEERAKGNILERFSAQQFPDLHSELNLSSLELGDSALYFCASSADRGRETQYFGPGTRLLVL.

The rearrangement joins TRBV2 to TRBJ1-2, with a weak D call TRBD1 (5 bases). This CDR3 region has 13 residues. From germline, CDR1 is SNHLY and CDR2 FYNNEI. Trimming removed 7 bases from V and 6 bases from J, with 15 bases in between. This chain's CDR3 is CASNLTPRDGYTF. Written as DNA, the CDR3 is TGTGCCAGCAACTTAACCCCCAGGGATGGCTACACCTTC.

V gene TRBV5-4 combines with J gene TRBJ2-1; D possibly corresponds to TRBD1 (6 bases). Germline CDR1 reads SGHNT; CDR2 reads YYREEE (reference sequence). This CDR3 is built from 15 residues. Trimming removed 1 base at V and 6 bases at J, with 14 bases between. DNA of the CDR3: TGTGCCAGCAGCTTGCTGCAGGGGAGATTCAATGAGCAGTTCTTC. Translating gives CASSLLQGRFNEQFF. The full variable domain, in which reference TRBV5-4 and TRBJ2-1 provide the parts outside the CDR3, is ETGVTQSPTHLIKTRGQQVTLRCSSQSGHNTVSWYQQALGQGPQFIFQYYREEENGRGNFPPRFSGLQFPNYSSELNVNALELDDSALYLCASSLLQGRFNEQFFGPGTRLTVL.

This chain uses TRBV9 with TRBJ2-2, with D unclear. V lost 4 bases and J lost 5, with 18 bases in between. Germline-derived CDR1 and CDR2 are SGDLS and YYNGEE. This CDR3 region has 16 residues. CDR3 loop: CASSPKAPQETGELFF. In DNA form, the CDR3 reads TGTGCCAGCAGCCCCAAGGCCCCGCAAGAAACCGGGGAGCTGTTTTTT.

This clone was picked up a small number of times. The chain recombines TRBV6-5 with TRBJ1-2, with D perhaps matching TRBD1 (5 bases). Trimming removed 6 bases at V and 4 bases at J, with 18 bases between. The CDR3 totals 15 residues. The germline V gene has CDR1 MNHEY and CDR2 SVGAGI. The CDR3 DNA follows: TGTGCCAGCAGCCCCCGAGCCCCAAGGGGCTATGGCTACACCTTC. This codes for CASSPRAPRGYGYTF.

This clone was seen only once. The chain recombines TRBV7-2 with TRBJ2-5; 9 nucleotides line up with TRBD1. CDR3 size: 16 residues. With 6 bases clipped from V and 11 bases from J, the junction kept 19 bases outside the gene matches. Germline V gives CDR1 SGHTA, CDR2 FQGNSA. CDR3 bases: TGTGCCAGCAGACACCGGGACAGGGCCTTGCTTGGAGAGCAGTACTTC. Its translation: CASRHRDRALLGEQYF.

V and J are TRBV2 and TRBJ2-1; 7 nucleotides agree with TRBD2. There are 16 residues in the CDR3. V gave up 8 bases and J gave up 4 bases; unmatched junction bases: 14. CDR1 and CDR2 (germline): SNHLY, FYNNEI. DNA of the CDR3: TGTGCCAGCCGAAGAGCGGGGAGACCTGAGTACAATGAGCAGTTCTTC. Its protein product is CASRRAGRPEYNEQFF.

V gene TRBV7-9 combines with J gene TRBJ2-5; the D is unclear. The CDR3 length is 12 residues. Trimming left V 5 bases short and J 5 bases short, with 9 bases between. Germline V lookup: CDR1 SEHNR, CDR2 FQNEAQ (reference sequence). In DNA, the CDR3 is TGTGCCAGCAGCCAATGGGGTGAGACCCAGTACTTC. Its protein product is CASSQWGETQYF.

The rearrangement uses TRBV5-6 and TRBJ1-3; weak D call: TRBD1 (6 bases). This CDR3 comprises 15 residues. Per the germline V gene, CDR1 is SGHDT and CDR2 is YYEEEE. V dropped 4 bases and J dropped 3 bases, with 14 bases sitting between them. This CDR3 reads CASSHPGTIGNTIYF. The CDR3 DNA reads as TGTGCCAGCAGCCATCCCGGGACAATTGGAAACACCATATATTTT.

The rearrangement uses TRBV6-5 and TRBJ1-5; D ambiguous. CDR1 is MNHEY, CDR2 SVGAGI, per germline. CDR3 length: 12 residues. The germline V and J ends were trimmed by 2 bases and 3 bases, with 2 bases remaining between them. Written as DNA, the CDR3 is TGTGCCAGCAGTTACATCAATCAGCCCCAGCATTTT. It translates to CASSYINQPQHF.